This T cell receptor (beta chain) emerged from a study of cytomegalovirus exposure and HLA in healthy donors. Findings and limits, study-wide: Altogether, 164 TCR beta chains were recorded as cytomegalovirus-associated.

Primers: 60 Vbeta forward and 13 Jbeta reverse. Sequencing was performed with immunoSEQ multiplex PCR; in TCRdb, only in-frame clones are kept and a portion is missing. The sample has about 190,000 clones; about 81% are singletons. CDR1 and CDR2 (germline): LNHDA, SQIVND (reference sequence). Trimming removed 10 bases from V and 0 bases from J; junction bases left unmatched: 6. The CDR3 covers 14 residues. In its sample, this clone was seen a few times. Its target is unknown. The clonotype comes from a woman aged 18-29 years in good health and CMV-seronegative. Sequencing input: PBMCs. The chain recombines TRBV19 with TRBJ1-1; 9 bases are shared with TRBD1. Written as DNA, the CDR3 is TGTGCCACCGGGGGACAGGGCCTGAACACTGAAGCTTTCTTT. Protein product: CATGGQGLNTEAFF.